This is a list of T cell receptor beta chains from one sample in a study of CD8+CD57+ T cells in acquired aplastic anemia. MiXCR, run by TCRdb on the reads, gives a single entry per CDR3 protein. In the table there are 160,000 or so distinct CDR3 sequences, around 48% of which are singletons. Sequences were obtained from sorted CD4+, CD8+, or CD8+CD57+ T cells (not recorded which) from PBMCs. The receptors shown here come from a human donor with aplastic anemia. CDR3s include the opening cysteine and the closing phenylalanine or tryptophan. A D gene is named only where the DNA matches it firmly. Rows give clone size only sometimes, using once, few, many, or a class for an expanded clone.

j_gene: TRBJ2-4
d_gene: .
abundance: many
v_gene: TRBV15
CDR3aa: CATSTWAGRSKNIQYF
CDR3nt: TGTGCCACCTCAACCTGGGCTGGTCGGTCCAAAAACATTCAGTACTTC

j_gene: TRBJ2-7
d_gene: .
abundance: .
v_gene: TRBV19
CDR3aa: CASSGTGYEQYF
CDR3nt: TGTGCCAGTAGTGGGACGGGCTACGAGCAGTACTTC

j_gene: TRBJ1-2
d_gene: .
abundance: .
v_gene: TRBV6-1
CDR3aa: CASTLGGGSYGYTF
CDR3nt: TGTGCCAGCACTCTTGGGGGGGGGAGCTATGGCTACACCTTC

j_gene: TRBJ2-2
d_gene: .
abundance: many
v_gene: TRBV6-5
CDR3aa: CASTDGWELFF
CDR3nt: TGTGCCAGCACGGACGGGTGGGAGCTGTTTTTT

j_gene: TRBJ2-7
d_gene: .
abundance: .
v_gene: TRBV5-1
CDR3aa: CASSLRSGGDEQYF
CDR3nt: TGCGCCAGCAGCTTGAGGTCAGGTGGCGACGAGCAGTACTTC

j_gene: TRBJ2-1
d_gene: .
abundance: many
v_gene: TRBV13
CDR3aa: CASSPPRWADYNEQFF
CDR3nt: TGTGCCAGCAGCCCTCCCCGGTGGGCAGACTACAATGAGCAGTTCTTC

j_gene: TRBJ1-2
d_gene: TRBD1
abundance: few
v_gene: TRBV6-5
CDR3aa: CASSFYGGEGAYGYTF
CDR3nt: TGTGCCAGCAGTTTTTATGGGGGGGAGGGGGCCTATGGCTACACCTTC

j_gene: TRBJ1-3
d_gene: .
abundance: few
v_gene: TRBV10-3
CDR3aa: CAISPGPGNTIYF
CDR3nt: TGTGCCATCAGTCCGGGGCCTGGAAACACCATATATTTT

j_gene: TRBJ2-7
d_gene: .
abundance: .
v_gene: TRBV7-8
CDR3aa: CASSLALSGYYEQYF
CDR3nt: TGTGCCAGCAGCTTAGCGCTTTCAGGCTACTACGAGCAGTACTTC

j_gene: TRBJ2-3
d_gene: .
abundance: .
v_gene: TRBV11-1
CDR3aa: CASRGELANTDTQYF
CDR3nt: TGTGCCAGCCGAGGGGAACTAGCCAACACAGATACGCAGTATTTT

j_gene: TRBJ2-3
d_gene: .
abundance: many
v_gene: TRBV7-9
CDR3aa: CASRRDTTDTQYF
CDR3nt: TGTGCCAGCAGAAGGGACACCACAGATACGCAGTATTTT

j_gene: TRBJ1-2
d_gene: .
abundance: many
v_gene: TRBV5-1
CDR3aa: CASSVEGDGYTF
CDR3nt: TGCGCCAGCAGCGTCGAGGGGGATGGCTACACCTTC

j_gene: TRBJ2-5
d_gene: TRBD1
abundance: once
v_gene: TRBV7-7
CDR3aa: CASSGHRGRKETQYF
CDR3nt: TGTGCCAGCAGCGGCCACAGGGGGCGAAAAGAGACCCAGTACTTC

j_gene: TRBJ1-2
d_gene: TRBD1
abundance: .
v_gene: TRBV12-3/TRBV12-4
CDR3aa: CASTTGQTSYGYTF
CDR3nt: TGTGCCAGCACCACGGGACAGACAAGCTATGGCTACACCTTC

j_gene: TRBJ1-2
d_gene: .
abundance: many
v_gene: TRBV5-4
CDR3aa: CASSSWGNYGYTF
CDR3nt: TGTGCCAGCAGCTCTTGGGGGAACTATGGCTACACCTTC

j_gene: TRBJ1-4
d_gene: .
abundance: once
v_gene: TRBV15
CDR3aa: CATSGKLNEKLFF
CDR3nt: TGTGCCACCAGCGGAAAACTGAATGAAAAACTGTTTTTT

j_gene: TRBJ2-3
d_gene: .
abundance: .
v_gene: TRBV24-1
CDR3aa: CATSDSPATDTQYF
CDR3nt: TGTGCCACCAGTGATTCCCCCGCAACAGATACGCAGTATTTT

j_gene: TRBJ2-5
d_gene: .
abundance: many
v_gene: TRBV25-1
CDR3aa: CASRQSGLAGYQETQYF
CDR3nt: TGTGCCAGCAGACAAAGTGGACTCGCTGGGTATCAAGAGACCCAGTACTTC

j_gene: TRBJ2-5
d_gene: TRBD1
abundance: .
v_gene: TRBV9
CDR3aa: CASSADLTGVETQYF
CDR3nt: TGTGCCAGCAGCGCAGATTTGACAGGGGTTGAGACCCAGTACTTC

j_gene: TRBJ1-5
d_gene: TRBD1
abundance: .
v_gene: TRBV6-2/TRBV6-3
CDR3aa: CASTQGARGQPQHF
CDR3nt: TGTGCCAGCACCCAGGGGGCGCGGGGGCAGCCCCAGCATTTT

j_gene: TRBJ2-1
d_gene: TRBD2
abundance: .
v_gene: TRBV6-2/TRBV6-3
CDR3aa: CASSYGPGLGDNEQFF
CDR3nt: TGTGCCAGCAGTTACGGGCCGGGACTAGGAGACAATGAGCAGTTCTTC

j_gene: TRBJ2-1
d_gene: .
abundance: many
v_gene: TRBV6-6
CDR3aa: CASSYGGDEQFF
CDR3nt: TGTGCCAGCAGTTACGGCGGGGATGAGCAGTTCTTC

j_gene: TRBJ2-6
d_gene: .
abundance: .
v_gene: TRBV20-1
CDR3aa: CSAVMESGANVLTF
CDR3nt: TGCAGTGCCGTGATGGAATCTGGTGCCAACGTCCTGACTTTC

j_gene: TRBJ1-6
d_gene: .
abundance: few
v_gene: TRBV10-2
CDR3aa: CASRDPEYPPLHF
CDR3nt: TGCGCCAGCAGGGACCCCGAATACCCCCCCCTCCACTTT

j_gene: TRBJ2-4
d_gene: .
abundance: many
v_gene: TRBV7-2
CDR3aa: CASSPLRTLLAKNIQYF
CDR3nt: TGTGCCAGCAGCCCATTACGGACCCTTTTGGCCAAAAACATTCAGTACTTC

j_gene: TRBJ1-4
d_gene: TRBD1
abundance: few
v_gene: TRBV5-6
CDR3aa: CASSLGGGQKNEKLFF
CDR3nt: TGTGCCAGCAGCTTGGGGGGGGGACAGAAAAATGAAAAACTGTTTTTT